The rows below give T cell receptor beta chains drawn from one sample of a study of radiotherapy plus CTLA-4 blockade in lung cancer. Repertoires were generated with immunoSEQ multiplex PCR, while TCRdb's copy carries only in-frame clones and drops some. In the table there are 95,000 to 150,000 clones, just under 90% of which are singletons. The sample consisted of peripheral blood, taken from a patient treated with radiotherapy plus ipilimumab. Every receptor here comes from a human donor with non-small cell lung cancer that progressed on radiotherapy plus ipilimumab. Both conserved end residues are part of each CDR3.

18	TRBJ2-2	TRBV14	CASSQDLPTSGSSGELFF
15	TRBJ2-2	TRBV12-5	CASGSGTTNTGELFF
12	TRBJ2-1	TRBV15	CATSRGGDEQFF
15	TRBJ1-2	TRBV14	CASSQGQGAAYGYTF
16	TRBJ2-2	TRBV7-8	CASTLGGPPHTGELFF
13	TRBJ2-7	TRBV10-1	CASSARTGDEQYF
12	TRBJ2-2	TRBV6-6	CASRWDTGELFF
15	TRBJ1-2	TRBV5-5	CASSARQGMVYGYTF
13	TRBJ2-5	TRBV30	CAWTGTGQETQYF
14	TRBJ2-2	TRBV9	CASSPPGYTGELFF
15	TRBJ2-7	TRBV7-9	CASSLTGTGGVEQYF
14	TRBJ1-2	TRBV6-4	CASSPSAGQYGYTF
17	TRBJ1-2	TRBV15	CATSRDQGQALRDGYTF
17	TRBJ2-2	TRBV4-2	CASSQAHGGEGTGELFF
14	TRBJ1-3	TRBV19	CASSADPRGNTIYF
15	TRBJ1-2	TRBV6-1	CASIFWRYAIGGYTF
18	TRBJ2-2	TRBV19	CASSIQTSGRANTGELFF
12	TRBJ1-5	TRBV6-6	CASSRWGEPQHF
15	TRBJ1-2	TRBV7-9	CASSLARTANYGYTF
13	TRBJ1-5	TRBV6-1	CASSTDRNQPQHF
15	TRBJ2-7	TRBV7-2	CASSLGLTGAYEQYF
15	.	TRBV10-1	CASSDHGTGVHEQYF
17	TRBJ2-1	TRBV7-9	CASSFWTSGAGGNEQFF
13	TRBJ2-1	TRBV11-3	CASSAIPSNEQFF
12	TRBJ1-2	TRBV2	CASRGRGYGYTF
14	TRBJ1-2	TRBV2	CASSVGRGDYGYTF
14	TRBJ1-2	TRBV15	CATSGDRGGDGYTF